This T cell receptor (beta chain) was retrieved from a study of blood T cell repertoires in COVID-19. Study at large: The analysed material was cDNA or gDNA that came from T cells, B-cell-depleted T cells, or PBMCs.

This clone was seen only once. The protocol was immunoSEQ multiplex PCR, while the TCRdb copy is restricted to in-frame clones and leaves out a portion. Of approximately 75,000 clones listed, roughly 78% are singletons. The CDR3 totals 12 residues. V shed 5 bases and J shed 4 bases, with 8 bases lying between them. CDR1 is MNHEY and CDR2 is SVGEGT in the germline V gene. The sequenced sample consisted of peripheral blood. This TCR derives from a human donor in a cohort sampled during active COVID-19. The chain carries TRBV6-2 or TRBV6-3 and TRBJ1-1; no clear D. The CDR3 spells CASSRLVTEAFF. Written as DNA, the CDR3 is TGTGCCAGCAGTCGACTAGTCACTGAAGCTTTCTTT.